This T cell receptor (beta chain) was recorded in a study of a mutant IDH1 vaccine in newly diagnosed glioma. Whole-study context: Beginning 4-6 weeks after radiotherapy alone, or with temozolomide cycles, vaccination took place. It was radiotherapy, temozolomide, or both that patients received previously, with most receiving both.

The time point is: week 35, safety follow-up. Alongside topical imiquimod, each dose of vaccine comprised 300 ug of mutant IDH1 20-mer peptide. TCRdb keeps only in-frame clones here, not all; method: immunoSEQ multiplex PCR. The sample shows 35,000 to 50,000 clones, around 94% of them seen only once. The V gene lost 1 base and the J gene lost 8 bases, with 14 bases spanning the gap. The germline V gene has CDR1 SEHNR and CDR2 FQNEAQ (reference sequence). The CDR3 runs 14 residues. About this clone: As yet, its antigen is unknown.

The chain uses TRBV7-9 and TRBJ1-2; D possibly corresponds to TRBD1 (5 bases). Sequenced here: PBMCs, sampled from a glioma patient whose treatment included an IDH1 peptide vaccine. The clonotype comes from a man aged 50-59 years with glioma. As DNA, the CDR3 is TGTGCCAGCAGCTTAGGGGGCAACTCGAGAGGCTACACCTTC. This gives the protein CASSLGGNSRGYTF.